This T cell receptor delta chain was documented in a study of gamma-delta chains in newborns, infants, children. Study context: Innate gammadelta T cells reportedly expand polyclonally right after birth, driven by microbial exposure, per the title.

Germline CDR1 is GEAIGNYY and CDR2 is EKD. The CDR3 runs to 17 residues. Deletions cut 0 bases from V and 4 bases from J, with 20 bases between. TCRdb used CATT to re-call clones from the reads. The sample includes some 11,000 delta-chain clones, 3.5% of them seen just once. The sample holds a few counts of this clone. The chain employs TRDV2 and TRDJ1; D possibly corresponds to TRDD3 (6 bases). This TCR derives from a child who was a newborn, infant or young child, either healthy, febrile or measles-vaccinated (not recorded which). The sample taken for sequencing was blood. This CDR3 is CACDTVGGGRRFDKLIF. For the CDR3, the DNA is TGTGCCTGTGACACCGTTGGTGGGGGTCGCCGCTTCGATAAACTCATCTTT.